One T cell receptor beta chain is described in this entry. This receptor's antigen is unknown. The sample holds no much larger clone one base away, and base qualities are not on file. Including the terminal cysteine and phenylalanine, the CDR3 comprises 16 residues. Only the CDR3 DNA is retained, 48 bases long and in frame from the first base. CDR1 and CDR2, looked up from the germline V gene, are MDHEN and SYDVKM. Deletion took 2 bases off V and 1 base off J, with a span of 12 bases between the germline ends. The sample belongs to a study of shared clonotypes between healthy human individuals (TCRdb year 2020). Concerning the study at large: The cohort comprised a couple of women and three men aged 18 to 49 years. Per donor, three plates each were used for CD4 naive and CD4 memory, two for CD8 naive, and one for CD8 memory. Blood TCR repertoires of roughly five healthy adults were deeply sequenced to estimate repertoire size and the extent of clonotype sharing between individuals. Different laboratories and diverse techniques were used to prepare libraries and sequence TCR repertoires, to increase sequencing depth and limit assay-specific biases. Each donor's leukapheresis produced roughly between roughly 0.9 and 9 billion PBMCs. The research as a whole found: Pairwise subsampling led to the expectation that sequencing depth would affect the degree of clonotype sharing among donors. The genetic and exposure-history diversity represented was limited by the small number of donors. Incomplete sequencing was indicated by rarefaction of sorted-subset datasets, despite the large sequencing depth. Sharing across several donors was observed for around 4.8% of naive CD4, 3.5% of naive CD8, about 2.3% of memory CD4, and less than 0.45% of memory CD8 clonotypes. Higher generation probabilities were observed for clonotypes shared by all four sorted-subset donors than for non-shared clonotypes. Estimated clonotype richness was generally larger for naive than for memory subsets. Sampling was restricted to blood, and TCR repertoires in tissue are likely to differ from TCR repertoires in blood.

For the CD8 naive samples, CD45RO-negative cells were positively selected for CCR7, yielding a CD45RA+CCR7+ population from which TemRA cells were excluded. Healthy HIV-negative adults with no recently reported acute infections or vaccinations were included as donors. Every donor was a Caucasian adult living in Nashville, Tennessee, USA. Blood was collected by leukapheresis, and PBMCs were isolated by Ficoll-Histopaque density gradient centrifugation and then cryopreserved in liquid nitrogen vapor phase. Purity and quantity of every magnetically sorted T cell population were checked by analytical flow cytometry. Each sorted fraction had its genomic DNA isolated and then quantified by UV absorbance on a Nanodrop 2000c. Using the deep immunoSEQ assay, multiplex PCR amplified TCR CDR3 regions from genomic DNA. For each cell subset, the extracted genomic DNA was distributed evenly across all wells of several immunoSEQ 96-well plates, and each plate served as one replicate. For sorted subsets, about 200 ng genomic DNA, equal to about 30,000 T cell genomes, was loaded into each replicate PCR. Purified libraries were measured with a Qubit 3.0 fluorometer, size-checked on a Bioanalyzer 2100, and measured again with the KAPA Library Quantification kit. Every immunoSEQ 96-well plate was sequenced on a dedicated single-read 150-cycle Illumina NextSeq 550 flow cell. Regarding the original processing steps: Because the immunoSEQ output held only junctional sequences and lacked quality scores, the filtering could not match the filtering applied to full-length reads. Sequences were annotated with PyIR, a Python wrapper for IgBLAST v1.9, and V/J genes and CDR3 were assigned using IMGT germline references. Reads with weak V/J assignments (E-value above 1e-6), missing CDR3, stop codons, out-of-frame junctions, or ambiguous translated residues were removed. A V3J clonotype was defined by an identical inferred V gene, J gene, and CDR3 amino acid sequence. Percentage overlap between repertoires was calculated by dividing the number of shared unique clonotypes by the size of the smaller repertoire. Repertoire richness was assessed with RTK rarefaction, the Chao1 estimator, and Recon v2.1 estimates of unobserved clonotypes. Generation probabilities were computed with OLGA for all TCRbeta clonotypes obtained by the gDNA method from four donors. The table comes from immuneACCESS by way of TCRdb, which keeps in-frame sequences with V and J called. Part of the clones is missing from these tables; in studies checked, under half for an unresolved V gene and the rest for unknown reasons. Clone size and V and J calls were adopted from that table, with D and trimming inferred from the DNA. A total of about 2.1 million clones appear in this sample, about 94% of them only once. The top ten clones comprise around 1.8% of the sample.

This receptor was identified in a young man in good health. Some clones in this sample may be carry-over from other donors' samples. Sequencing was performed on naive CD8+ T cells from PBMCs. The cell subset or site label corresponds to: CD45RA+CCR7+. The rearranged chain carries TRBV28 and TRBJ1-3, with the D gene uncertain. This receptor carries the CDR3 CASSLQQHPSGNTIYF. The nucleotides are TGTGCCAGCAGTTTACAGCAGCACCCATCTGGAAACACCATATATTTT.